The 3 T cell receptor beta chains below were found in one sample sequenced in a study of blood T cell repertoires in COVID-19. Clones were read by immunoSEQ multiplex PCR, and TCRdb kept only the in-frame ones, dropping some. The table has 170,000 or so clones, more than 75% seen once. The specimen sequenced was peripheral blood. The receptors come from a woman aged 18-29 years who had recovered from COVID-19.

The genes are TRBV3-1 (or the pseudogene TRBV3-2) and TRBJ2-1; 13 bases are a match to TRBD2. The V gene's germline CDR1 is LGHDT and CDR2 YNNKEL (reference sequence). V shed 2 bases, J shed 7 bases, and the junction held 8 bases outside the gene matches. This CDR3 is 17 amino acids long. CDR3 protein: CASSQPRTSGRENEQFF. CDR3 in DNA: TGTGCCAGCAGCCAACCCAGGACTAGCGGGAGAGAGAATGAGCAGTTCTTC.

The chain is built from TRBV6-5 and TRBJ2-6; D gene uncertain. There are 15 residues in the CDR3. Germline CDR1 reads MNHEY; CDR2 reads SVGAGI. The V and J ends lost 3 bases and 0 bases respectively, with 6 bases between them. In nucleotides, the CDR3 is TGTGCCAGCAGTTATTTGAGCTCTGGGGCCAACGTCCTGACTTTC. Amino acids: CASSYLSSGANVLTF.

The J gene is TRBJ2-1, the V gene TRBV15, with 9 bases aligning to TRBD2. Germline V gives CDR1 LNHNV, CDR2 YYDKDF (reference sequence). The J segment lost 7 bases and the V segment lost 4 bases, leaving 20 bases of the junction unmatched. The CDR3 totals 19 residues. CDR3 sequence: CATSTGWSGRRPRRNEQFF. The CDR3 coding sequence is TGTGCCACCAGCACAGGGTGGAGCGGGAGGCGCCCAAGGAGAAATGAGCAGTTCTTC.